These 32 T cell receptor beta chains were sequenced from one sample in a study of regulatory T cells in long-lasting Graves disease listed by TCRdb under 2021. The receptor library was made with multiplex PCR. Sequencing was carried out with an Illumina HiSeq 4000. CDR3 regions were amplified by Arm-PCR with iRepertoire HTBI primers to construct TCR beta libraries. TCRdb trimmed the raw reads at Q25, called clones with MiXCR and kept productive beta chains. Rows are unified per CDR3 protein, each entry keeping the most common DNA and genes. In all, the sample holds about 450,000 distinct CDR3 sequences, and 12% to 15% of those were seen once. Of the sample, around a sixth is held by the ten largest clones. The sample's time point, from its label and the paper: newly diagnosed GD, antithyroid drugs for less than 3 months. For both TCR sequencing and RNA sequencing, RNA was extracted from PBMCs in TRIzol.

This same sample was also part of a study on T cells in Graves' hyperthyroidism and ophthalmopathy.

The specimen comprised peripheral blood mononuclear cells (PBMCs), sampled at new diagnosis, from a patient treated with antithyroid drugs. Receptors were obtained from a woman in her 50s with Graves disease. Donor details come from another sample of the same person, matched by shared clones.

This clonotype was picked up many times. This chain connects TRBV18 to TRBJ2-5; D ambiguous. The CDR3 sequence is 10 residues long. Trimming pared 3 bases from V and 5 bases from J, leaving 1 base between. CDR1 is KGHSH and CDR2 is LQKENI in the germline V gene. In DNA form, the CDR3 reads TGTGCCAGCTCACCGGAGACCCAGTACTTC. This encodes CASSPETQYF.

This clonotype was observed at least ten times. The chain carries TRBV30 and TRBJ2-1; tentative D call: TRBD1 (6 bases). V lost 2 bases, J lost 8 bases, and 7 bases lay in between. This CDR3 comprises 11 residues. Looked up from germline, CDR1 is GTSNPN and CDR2 is SVGIG (reference sequence). The CDR3 nucleotides read TGTGCCTGGAGTAAGGGGGATGAGCAGTTCTTC. This encodes CAWSKGDEQFF.

This clonotype was recorded at least ten times. V is TRBV12-3 or TRBV12-4 and J is TRBJ1-4; unclear D gene. V lost 4 bases and J 3 bases, leaving 15 bases between the germline ends. The CDR3 covers 16 residues. The CDR3 region is CASSYGYAPSNEKLFF. CDR3 DNA sequence: TGTGCCAGCAGTTACGGTTACGCACCGTCTAATGAAAAACTGTTTTTT.

This clonotype was detected only a few times. The chain uses TRBV11-2 and TRBJ2-1; 11 positions agree with TRBD2. V gave up 0 bases and J gave up 10 bases; unmatched junction bases: 11. CDR3 size: 17 residues. Germline assignment: CDR1 SGHAT and CDR2 FQNNGV. CDR3 amino acids: CASSLDSSGRPLGEQFF. CDR3 DNA: TGTGCCAGCAGCTTAGATTCTAGCGGGAGGCCTCTTGGCGAGCAGTTCTTC.

Note on this clonotype: The junction departs from the called germline gene at one end, perhaps through a read error. This chain links TRBV4-1 with TRBJ2-3; 9 bases fit TRBD2. The CDR3 sequence is 15 residues long. Germline CDR1 reads MGHRA; CDR2 reads YSYEKL. CDR3 loop: CASRQAGGSTDTQYF. CDR3 nucleotides: TGCGCCAGCAGACAAGCGGGAGGCTCCACAGATACGCAGTATTTT.

This clonotype was seen at least ten times. The chain combines TRBV2 with TRBJ2-1, with 7 bases lining up with TRBD2. Germline V gene lookup returns CDR1 SNHLY and CDR2 FYNNEI. J lost 2 bases, V lost 8 bases, and 6 bases had no gene match. The CDR3 has 14 amino acids. The CDR3 DNA is TGTGCCAGCCGCAGCGGGATAACCTACAATGAGCAGTTCTTC. This translates into CASRSGITYNEQFF.

Ten or more counts support this clonotype. This rearrangement joins TRBV30 to TRBJ2-1; 8 bases line up with TRBD1. The DNA matches TRBJ2-5 better at its end, which makes the J call doubtful. The CDR3 has 16 amino acids. CDR1 and CDR2 from the germline V gene are GTSNPN and SVGIG (reference sequence). The CDR3: CAWSWDFQGAQETQYF. CDR3 DNA sequence: TGTGCCTGGAGTTGGGATTTTCAGGGGGCTCAAGAGACCCAGTACTTC.

This clonotype was picked up many times. Here the CDR3 DNA reads TGTGCCAGCAGTTACTCGACTAGCGGGAACTCCTACGAGCAGTACTTC. It specifies CASSYSTSGNSYEQYF. The chain couples TRBV6-5 to TRBJ2-7, with 11 bases that match TRBD2. The CDR3 has 16 residues. Germline values: CDR1 MNHEY, CDR2 SVGAGI. The ends lost 0 bases at V and 0 bases at J; junction bases unmatched: 1.

The CDR3 DNA reads TGCAGCGCTCAAGTAGCGAGATTCACAGATACGCAGTATTTT. Its protein product is CSAQVARFTDTQYF. V and J are TRBV29-1 and TRBJ2-3, with a tentative D call TRBD2 (5 bases). Germline V CDR1 and CDR2: SQVTM, ANQGSEA. Trimming cost V 7 bases and J 2 bases, with 16 bases left between them. This CDR3 has 14 residues.

This clonotype showed up many times. J is TRBJ2-7 and V is TRBV6-5, with D tentatively TRBD1 (6 bases). Looked up from germline, CDR1 is MNHEY and CDR2 is SVGAGI. The CDR3 runs to 17 residues. V was cut by 0 bases and J by 3 bases, with 18 bases left in between. The CDR3 DNA follows: TGTGCCAGCAGTTACTCGGGGGACACATTGAGTTTCTACGAGCAGTACTTC. It translates to CASSYSGDTLSFYEQYF.

The sample holds a few counts of this clonotype. The genes are TRBV24-1 and TRBJ2-3; 9 nucleotides agree with TRBD2. This CDR3 has 15 residues. Trimming removed 6 bases from V and 5 bases from J; junction bases left unmatched: 8. Germline V gives CDR1 KGHDR, CDR2 SFDVKD. The CDR3 DNA sequence: TGTGCCACCAGTTCAATTAGCGGGAGCGTAGATACGCAGTATTTT. Protein product: CATSSISGSVDTQYF.

This clonotype turned up a few times. The chain carries TRBV5-4 and TRBJ2-2; possibly TRBD1 for D (6 bases). V was clipped by 0 bases and J by 3 bases, with 15 bases between them. Germline assignment: CDR1 SGHNT and CDR2 YYREEE (reference sequence). CDR3 length equals 17 residues. The DNA of the CDR3 is TGTGCCAGCAGCTTGGGCCAGGACAGAGACTACACCGGGGAGCTGTTTTTT. Amino acid sequence: CASSLGQDRDYTGELFF.

The gene calls are TRBV18 and TRBJ2-1; TRBD2 aligns across 12 bases. Looked up from germline, CDR1 is KGHSH and CDR2 is LQKENI. This CDR3 is built from 17 residues. J was trimmed by 1 base and V by 2 bases; bases with no gene match: 3. The CDR3 loop reads CASSPWTSGASYNEQFF. CDR3 in DNA: TGTGCCAGCTCACCATGGACTAGCGGGGCTTCCTACAATGAGCAGTTCTTC. The full variable domain, with the rest looked up from reference TRBV18 and TRBJ2-1, is NAGVMQNPRHLVRRRGQEARLRCSPMKGHSHVYWYRQLPEEGLKFMVYLQKENIIDESGMPKERFSAEFPKEGPSILRIQQVVRGDSAAYFCASSPWTSGASYNEQFFGPGTRLTVL.

This clonotype was counted at least ten times. The chain has TRBV11-2 and TRBJ2-3; 16 bases align to TRBD2. The CDR3 loop spans 17 amino acids. The J segment lost 0 bases and the V segment lost 5 bases, leaving 2 bases of the junction unmatched. Germline lookup yields CDR1 SGHAT and CDR2 FQNNGV. The CDR3 reads CASSRGLAGGSTDTQYF. CDR3 bases: TGTGCCAGCAGCCGGGGACTAGCGGGAGGGAGCACAGATACGCAGTATTTT.

Comments on this clonotype: Since the CDR3 does not end with the conserved phenylalanine or tryptophan, this likely comes from a read error. The CDR3: CASSLSGRFSPLHL. The CDR3 coding sequence is TGTGCCAGCAGCTTATCAGGGAGGTTCTCACCCCTCCACCTT. This chain links TRBV7-9 with TRBJ1-6; possible D gene TRBD1, 5 bases. The V end was cut by 2 bases, the J end by 10 bases, with 12 bases between. CDR1 is SEHNR and CDR2 is FQNEAQ in the germline V gene (reference sequence). This CDR3 spans 14 amino acids.

This clonotype was recorded many times. The chain employs TRBV13 and TRBJ1-5, with D maybe TRBD1 (6 bases). The CDR3 spans 14 residues. CDR1 and CDR2 from the germline V gene are PRHDT and FYEKMQ (reference sequence). V was trimmed by 1 base and J by 6 bases, leaving 10 bases between them. The CDR3 loop is CASSLAGVGQPQHF. The CDR3 nucleotides are TGTGCCAGCAGCTTAGCAGGGGTGGGTCAGCCCCAGCATTTT. The complete variable domain, with remaining parts taken from reference TRBV13 and TRBJ1-5, reads AAGVIQSPRHLIKEKRETATLKCYPIPRHDTVYWYQQGPGQDPQFLISFYEKMQSDKGSIPDRFSAQQFSDYHSELNMSSLELGDSALYFCASSLAGVGQPQHFGDGTRLSIL.

This clonotype was observed many times. At one boundary the junction diverges from the germline segment, which might be a read error. V gene TRBV12-3 or TRBV12-4 combines with J gene TRBJ2-5, with 7 positions matching TRBD2. The CDR3 runs to 12 residues. The CDR3 nucleotides are TGTGCCAGCAGTTTAGTTACCGGGAGGAGTCACTTC. It encodes CASSLVTGRSHF.

This clonotype was counted ten times or more. The rearrangement links TRBV6-1 to TRBJ1-5; 7 bases fit TRBD1. Germline V gene data show CDR1 as MNHNS and CDR2 as SASEGT. With 4 bases clipped from V and 5 bases from J, the junction kept 11 bases outside the gene matches. The CDR3 covers 16 residues. For the CDR3, the DNA is TGTGCCAGCAGTGCGACCGAGGACAGGAGAGATCAGCCCCAGCATTTT. This codes for CASSATEDRRDQPQHF.

This clonotype was detected only a few times. This sequence joins TRBV10-3 and TRBJ2-2, with TRBD2 as a possible D gene (6 bases). Trimming shortened V by 6 bases and J by 1 base, and 9 bases separated the two germline ends. The CDR3 consists of 14 residues. Germline assignment: CDR1 ENHRY and CDR2 SYGVKD. The CDR3 DNA follows: TGTGCCATCAGGGCGCGGGGGAACACCGGGGAGCTGTTTTTT. As protein: CAIRARGNTGELFF.

The V call is TRBV20-1, the J call TRBJ1-2; 7 nucleotides match TRBD1. The CDR3 is made up of 14 amino acids. The V and J ends lost 5 bases and 1 base, in that order; junction bases with no gene match: 7. Germline CDR1 is DFQATT and CDR2 is SNEGSKA (reference sequence). The DNA for the CDR3 is TGCAGTGCTGAACAGGGGCATGTTAACTATGGCTACACCTTC. The encoded protein is CSAEQGHVNYGYTF.

The rearrangement joins TRBV9 to TRBJ1-2; D is perhaps TRBD1 (5 bases). Germline CDR1 reads SGDLS; CDR2 reads YYNGEE. The CDR3 runs 16 residues. The V gene lost 0 bases and the J gene lost 5 bases, with 17 bases spanning the gap. CDR3 loop: CASSVDPRAGGYGYTF. CDR3 bases: TGTGCCAGCAGCGTAGACCCCCGGGCGGGGGGTTATGGCTACACCTTC.

The chain joins TRBV11-2 to TRBJ2-1; D is unclear. The ends were cut back, 8 bases at V and 3 bases at J, with 11 bases in the middle. The CDR3 has 13 amino acids. In germline, CDR1 is SGHAT, CDR2 FQNNGV. The CDR3 region has the DNA TGTGCCAGCTCCTATGGGAACTACAATGAGCAGTTCTTC. Translated: CASSYGNYNEQFF.

In this sample, this clonotype turned up many times. The chain employs TRBV24-1 and TRBJ2-5; 11 nucleotides align to TRBD1. The CDR3 has 16 amino acids. The junction had 7 bases not matched to a gene; V was cut back by 3 bases and J by 5 bases. Germline assignment: CDR1 KGHDR and CDR2 SFDVKD. The DNA for the CDR3 is TGTGCCACCAGTGATCCCCGGACAGGGGGCTTGGAGACCCAGTACTTC. Its translation is CATSDPRTGGLETQYF.

The rearrangement joins TRBV28 to TRBJ1-2, with D possibly TRBD1 on 5 matching bases. Germline V gives CDR1 MDHEN, CDR2 SYDVKM. CDR3 length: 14 residues. The V gene lost 6 bases and the J gene lost 5 bases, with 16 bases spanning the gap. For the CDR3, the DNA is TGTGCCAGCAGCTCCAACCTTGACAGTTATGGCTACACCTTC. Translation gives CASSSNLDSYGYTF.

As DNA, the CDR3 is TGCGCCAGCAGCCCCTCCGGGCCGTCTGGCACAGATACGCAGTATTTT. Translated, it gives CASSPSGPSGTDTQYF. This rearrangement joins TRBV5-1 to TRBJ2-3; D remains ambiguous. V was cut by 4 bases and J by 1 base, with 16 bases left in between. CDR1 is SGHRS, CDR2 YFSETQ, per germline. There are 16 residues in the CDR3.

Ten or more counts support this clonotype. The J gene is TRBJ1-3, the V gene TRBV14, with D hard to call. The CDR3 loop spans 13 amino acids. Trimming removed 3 bases from V and 0 bases from J, with 3 bases in between. Germline CDR1 is SGHDN and CDR2 is FVKESK. Here the CDR3 DNA reads TGTGCCAGCAGCCACGGCTCTGGAAACACCATATATTTT. Translation gives CASSHGSGNTIYF.

The V gene is TRBV28, the J gene TRBJ1-6; tentatively, D is TRBD1 (5 bases). The V and J ends lost 5 bases and 4 bases respectively, with 12 bases between them. Germline CDR1 is MDHEN and CDR2 is SYDVKM. This CDR3 spans 15 amino acids. The CDR3 spells CASSRADSYNSPLHF. The CDR3 region has the DNA TGTGCCAGCAGTCGTGCCGACAGTTATAATTCACCCCTCCACTTT.

This clonotype occurred many times. V and J are TRBV7-9 and TRBJ2-1, with 7 bases that match TRBD2. The CDR3 is 15 residues long. Germline CDR1 and CDR2: SEHNR and FQNEAQ (reference sequence). V trimming: 8 bases; J trimming: 2 bases; junction bases outside the gene matches: 9. The CDR3 loop is CASGGGRDAYNEQFF. CDR3 bases: TGTGCCAGCGGGGGGGGACGGGATGCCTACAATGAGCAGTTCTTC.

This clonotype was recorded many times. The chain recombines TRBV3-1 with TRBJ2-1; D not certain. Trimming cost V 4 bases and J 2 bases, with 9 bases left between them. The CDR3 has 14 residues. The V gene's germline CDR1 is LGHDT and CDR2 YNNKEL (reference sequence). The DNA of the CDR3 is TGTGCCAGCAGCCCGGAGAGGACCTACAATGAGCAGTTCTTC. Its protein is CASSPERTYNEQFF.

This clonotype was detected ten times or more. This chain connects TRBV10-2 to TRBJ2-5; D might be TRBD2 (5 bases). Trimming pared 3 bases from V and 5 bases from J, leaving 13 bases between. Germline CDR1 is WSHSY and CDR2 is SAAADI. This CDR3 is 14 amino acids long. The CDR3 DNA sequence: TGCGCCAGCAGTGACATGGCGGGCGGGGAGACCCAGTACTTC. Translated: CASSDMAGGETQYF.

The sample holds many counts of this clonotype. The chain uses TRBV28 and TRBJ2-5; 10 positions agree with TRBD1. This CDR3 contains 16 residues. V lost 5 bases, J lost 6 bases, and 12 bases stayed unmatched. Germline lookup yields CDR1 MDHEN and CDR2 SYDVKM. CDR3 in amino acids: CASSLYGGTGVQTQYF. In DNA, the CDR3 is TGTGCCAGCAGTCTCTATGGTGGGACAGGGGTACAGACCCAGTACTTC.

This clonotype was observed a handful of times. J is TRBJ1-2 and V is TRBV3-1; tentative D call: TRBD1 (6 bases). The CDR3 length is 15 residues. The germline gives CDR1 LGHDT, CDR2 YNNKEL (reference sequence). The V and J ends lost 1 base and 6 bases respectively, with 15 bases between them. The CDR3 nucleotides are TGTGCCAGCAGCCAAGGTGGGACAAAGTCCCATGGCTACACCTTC. It translates to CASSQGGTKSHGYTF.